Presented here are 12 T cell receptor beta chains from one specimen sequenced in a study of T cell clonotyping in hematopoietic cell transplantation (dated by TCRdb to about 2021). The method behind the library was the immunoSEQ multiplex PCR assay. TCRdb stores this immuneACCESS table with in-frame sequences only. Part of the clones is absent; in the studies checked, under half of the shortfall reflects unresolved V genes, and no reason is known for the rest. In all, the sample holds some 36,000 clones, and roughly 95% of those were seen once. The top ten clones comprise around 1.6% of the sample. The sample's time point label, decoded: recipient sample about 28 days before transplant, after cytoreduction. Sequences were derived from peripheral blood mononuclear cells, sampled before stem cell transplant. All receptors come from a man between 40 and 49 years old with chronic myeloid leukemia. Some clones in this sample may be carry-over from other donors' samples.

This rearrangement joins TRBV30 to TRBJ1-2, with a tentative D call TRBD1 (5 bases). Per the germline V gene, CDR1 is GTSNPN and CDR2 is SVGIG (reference sequence). The CDR3 has 13 residues. The V gene lost 3 bases and the J gene lost 6 bases, with 14 bases spanning the gap. This CDR3 is CAWSLGGADGYTF. The CDR3 DNA is TGTGCCTGGAGCCTTGGGGGTGCCGATGGCTACACCTTC.

V gene TRBV7-2 combines with J gene TRBJ1-2; TRBD1 is a possible D gene (5 bases). Germline V gene lookup returns CDR1 SGHTA and CDR2 FQGNSA. Trimming shortened V by 0 bases and J by 7 bases, and 12 bases separated the two germline ends. The CDR3 covers 14 residues. DNA for the CDR3: TGTGCCAGCAGCTTAGCAATGGGGGGTGGTGGCTACACCTTC. This translates into CASSLAMGGGGYTF.

The rearrangement joins TRBV7-9 to TRBJ1-4, with 7 bases that match TRBD1. Germline CDR1 reads SEHNR; CDR2 reads FQNEAQ (reference sequence). This CDR3 is 14 amino acids long. V lost 5 bases to trimming and J lost 8 bases; unmatched junction nucleotides: 8. The CDR3, as DNA: TGTGCCAGCAGCCGTAGACAGGGTGAAGAAAAACTGTTTTTT. It is translated as CASSRRQGEEKLFF. Looking up the rest from reference TRBV7-9 and TRBJ1-4 gives the full variable domain: DTGVSQNPRHKITKRGQNVTFRCDPISEHNRLYWYRQTLGQGPEFLTYFQNEAQLEKSRLLSDRFSAERPKGSFSTLEIQRTEQGDSAMYLCASSRRQGEEKLFFGSGTQLSVL.

The chain has TRBV7-2 and TRBJ1-5; D is undetermined. V shed 3 bases and J shed 0 bases, with 3 bases lying between them. The CDR3 is made up of 13 amino acids. Germline CDR1 reads SGHTA; CDR2 reads FQGNSA. The CDR3 loop is CASSFYSNQPQHF. The CDR3 coding sequence is TGTGCCAGCAGCTTCTATAGCAATCAGCCCCAGCATTTT. Based on the CDR3 plus reference TRBV7-2 and TRBJ1-5, the full variable domain is GAGVSQSPSNKVTEKGKDVELRCDPISGHTALYWYRQSLGQGLEFLIYFQGNSAPDKSGLPSDRFSAERTGGSVSTLTIQRTQQEDSAVYLCASSFYSNQPQHFGDGTRLSIL.

This clone has only one observation. This chain uses TRBV4-1 with TRBJ2-1; D may correspond to TRBD1 or TRBD2 (5 bases each). Germline V gene data show CDR1 as MGHRA and CDR2 as YSYEKL. Trimming pared 4 bases from V and 3 bases from J, leaving 13 bases between. The CDR3 contains 15 residues. The CDR3 sequence is CASSLGTDHYNEQFF. The CDR3 DNA sequence: TGCGCCAGCAGCCTTGGGACGGATCACTACAATGAGCAGTTCTTC.

V gene TRBV7-6 combines with J gene TRBJ1-5; TRBD1 agrees at 7 bases. The V gene's germline CDR1 is SGHVS and CDR2 FNYEAQ. The CDR3 has 13 amino acids. V dropped 2 bases and J dropped 5; count of bases not matched to a gene: 0. The DNA of the CDR3 is TGTGCCAGCAGCTTACAGGGGGATCAGCCCCAGCATTTT. Its translation: CASSLQGDQPQHF.

The chain employs TRBV19 and TRBJ2-3, with TRBD1 matching 7 bases. CDR1 and CDR2 (germline): LNHDA, SQIVND (reference sequence). The CDR3 has 16 residues. V lost 4 bases, J lost 0 bases, and 7 bases stayed unmatched. CDR3 nucleotides: TGTGCCAGTAGTACCTGGACAGGCCTTAGCACAGATACGCAGTATTTT. Amino acids: CASSTWTGLSTDTQYF. Combining the CDR3 with reference TRBV19 and TRBJ2-3 gives the whole variable domain DGGITQSPKYLFRKEGQNVTLSCEQNLNHDAMYWYRQDPGQGLRLIYYSQIVNDFQKGDIAEGYSVSREKKESFPLTVTSAQKNPTAFYLCASSTWTGLSTDTQYFGPGTRLTVL.

The chain couples TRBV27 to TRBJ2-6; 9 bases match TRBD1. CDR1 and CDR2 (germline): MNHEY, SMNVEV (reference sequence). The CDR3 is made up of 18 amino acids. V was clipped by 5 bases and J by 0 bases; unmatched bases: 8. The CDR3 loop is CASSGGQGLSSGANVLTF. The CDR3 bases are TGTGCCAGCAGTGGGGGACAGGGCTTATCCTCTGGGGCCAACGTCCTGACTTTC.

This chain joins TRBV11-2 and TRBJ1-4, with D unclear. Per the germline V gene, CDR1 is SGHAT and CDR2 is FQNNGV. This CDR3 region has 16 residues. Trimming stripped 4 bases from V and 3 bases from J, with 15 bases between. CDR3 DNA sequence: TGTGCCAGCAGCTCAGCCCCCCTTGGGTCTAATGAAAAACTGTTTTTT. Translating gives CASSSAPLGSNEKLFF.

V is TRBV4-1 and J is TRBJ2-3, with 7 bases lining up with TRBD2. CDR1 is MGHRA, CDR2 YSYEKL, per germline. This CDR3 has 14 amino acids. After removal of 4 bases from V and 2 bases from J, the junction contained 3 bases not matched to a gene. The CDR3 here is CASSLLADTDTQYF. The CDR3 coding sequence is TGCGCCAGCAGCCTCCTAGCGGACACAGATACGCAGTATTTT.

V gene TRBV6-1 combines with J gene TRBJ1-1; D remains unclear. This CDR3 region has 14 residues. The ends were cut back, 6 bases at V and 1 base at J, with 12 bases in the middle. The germline V gene encodes CDR1 MNHNS and CDR2 SASEGT. The CDR3 reads CASRRAQENTEAFF. As DNA, the CDR3 is TGTGCCAGCAGAAGAGCCCAAGAGAACACTGAAGCTTTCTTT.

In DNA, the CDR3 is TGTGCCAGCAGTAAAACAGGGCAGGCTGGAAACACCATATATTTT. This gives the protein CASSKTGQAGNTIYF. The chain joins TRBV6-5 to TRBJ1-3; TRBD1 might be the D (6 bases). This CDR3 is 15 amino acids long. V lost 5 bases and J 2 bases, leaving 13 bases between the germline ends. Germline CDR1 and CDR2: MNHEY and SVGAGI.